This T cell receptor beta chain was recorded in a study of tumor-infiltrating lymphocytes in primary liver carcinoma. Study overall: All patients, whether men or women, fell within 30 to 69 years of age.

Starting material for RNA and DNA co-extraction consisted of about 20-30 mg of unsorted bulk tissue. Patients underwent surgical resection for primary liver carcinoma. This CDR3 is 14 amino acids long. CDR1 is SGHNT and CDR2 is YYREEE in the germline V gene (reference sequence). To note about this clonotype: Its specificity is unknown. Likely a read error: the CDR3 ends without its conserved phenylalanine or tryptophan.

Whole-study results and caveats: All five tumor regions shared only about 7.5-24% of top clones. Blood trailed tumors significantly in top-250-clone fraction (p = 0.039).

Synthesis of TCR beta cDNA was carried out from approximately 470 ng total RNA with a constant-region primer. Slightly modified ARM-PCR served as the procedure for the TCR beta libraries. These libraries came from three rounds of nested multiplex PCR. The first two PCR rounds, around 10 cycles each, used TRBV1-TRBV30 forward primers and a C-beta reverse primer. MiXCR, applied by TCRdb to the multiplex PCR reads, yields one record per CDR3 protein. The sample records fewer than 90,000 distinct CDR3 sequences, 72% being singletons. The chain combines TRBV5-4 with TRBJ1-4; TRBD1 matches at 10 bases. The source material was liver tumor tissue from sampling region 1. Subset reported: tumor region T1, superior pole. The sequence was collected from a man in his forties with primary liver carcinoma and hepatitis B virus infection. CDR3 DNA sequence: TGTGCCGGCAGCCGGGACAGGGGCGGTGAAAAACTGTTTCTT. Protein product: CAGSRDRGGEKLFL.